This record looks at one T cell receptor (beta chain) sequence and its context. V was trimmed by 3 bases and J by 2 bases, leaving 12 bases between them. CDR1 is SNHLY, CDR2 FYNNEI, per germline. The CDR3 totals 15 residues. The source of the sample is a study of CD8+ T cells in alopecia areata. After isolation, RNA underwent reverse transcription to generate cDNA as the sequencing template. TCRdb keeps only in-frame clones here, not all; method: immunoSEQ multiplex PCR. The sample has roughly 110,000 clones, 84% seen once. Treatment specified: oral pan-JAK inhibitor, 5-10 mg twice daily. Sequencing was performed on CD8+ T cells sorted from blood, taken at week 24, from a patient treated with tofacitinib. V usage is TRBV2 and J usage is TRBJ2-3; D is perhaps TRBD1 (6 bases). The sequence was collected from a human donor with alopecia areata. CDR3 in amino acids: CASSEYRADTDTQYF. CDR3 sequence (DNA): TGTGCCAGCAGTGAGTACAGGGCCGACACAGATACGCAGTATTTT.